These T cell receptor beta chains were read from a single sample in a study of T cells in localized non-small cell lung cancer. Profiling relied on immunoSEQ multiplex PCR, and the TCRdb table lists in-frame clones only, not all of them. Of some 38,000 clones in the sample, roughly 85% are singletons; the top ten hold approximately 5.4%. Sequenced here: peripheral blood mononuclear cells, sampled before any cancer treatment. The receptors were gathered from a male donor at least 60 years old with stage II lung adenocarcinoma. The CDR3 runs from the conserved cysteine through the conserved F or W. Each record gives: D gene, V gene, J gene, clone size, CDR3 DNA, CDR3 protein. The D gene is left open where the match is weak. Clone size appears in some rows only: once, few, many, or a class for an expanded clone.

D: NA; V: TRBV20-1; J: TRBJ2-1; size: NA; DNA: TGCAGTGCCGGAGTGGTAGATGAGCAGTTCTTC; CDR3: CSAGVVDEQFF
D: TRBD2; V: TRBV28; J: TRBJ2-3; size: NA; DNA: TGTGCCAGCAGTACGCCCTCTAGCGGGAGGGCCGTAGATACGCAGTATTTT; CDR3: CASSTPSSGRAVDTQYF
D: NA; V: TRBV14; J: TRBJ1-3; size: NA; DNA: TGTGCCAGCAGCCAAGATGGGGGCAGACCTTCCTCTGGAAACACCATATATTTT; CDR3: CASSQDGGRPSSGNTIYF
D: NA; V: TRBV25-1; J: TRBJ2-3; size: once; DNA: TGTGCCAGCAGTGTATCCAGGGCTAGCACAGATACGCAGTATTTT; CDR3: CASSVSRASTDTQYF
D: NA; V: TRBV14; J: TRBJ1-2; size: NA; DNA: TGTGCCAGCAGCCCATTCCCCACGAGGGGGGATGGCTACACCTTC; CDR3: CASSPFPTRGDGYTF
D: NA; V: TRBV18; J: TRBJ2-3; size: NA; DNA: TGTGCCAGCTCACCATCCAGGGCGGCGGCAGATACGCAGTATTTT; CDR3: CASSPSRAAADTQYF
D: NA; V: TRBV5-5; J: TRBJ2-7; size: NA; DNA: TGTGCCAGCAGCTTGACGACAGAGGACTACGAGCAGTACTTC; CDR3: CASSLTTEDYEQYF
D: NA; V: TRBV7-3; J: TRBJ1-1; size: NA; DNA: TGTGCCAGCAGCTCGCAGGGGACGAACACTGAAGCTTTCTTT; CDR3: CASSSQGTNTEAFF
D: NA; V: TRBV7-8; J: TRBJ1-5; size: NA; DNA: TGTGCCAGCAGCCCACGATCTCCCAGATCCTATAGCAATCAGCCCCAGCATTTT; CDR3: CASSPRSPRSYSNQPQHF
D: NA; V: TRBV5-8; J: TRBJ1-1; size: NA; DNA: TGTGCCAGCAGCTTGGCCTGGGAGGGCACTGAAGCTTTCTTT; CDR3: CASSLAWEGTEAFF
D: NA; V: TRBV6-1; J: TRBJ1-1; size: few; DNA: TGTGCCACCCGCCTCGAGGGGAACACTGAAGCTTTCTTT; CDR3: CATRLEGNTEAFF
D: NA; V: TRBV27; J: TRBJ2-2; size: once; DNA: TGTGCCAGCAGATGGGGACTTGACACCGGGGAGCTGTTTTTT; CDR3: CASRWGLDTGELFF
D: NA; V: TRBV27; J: TRBJ1-1; size: once; DNA: TGTGCCAGCAGAACGGGGATGAACACTGAAGCTTTCTTT; CDR3: CASRTGMNTEAFF
D: NA; V: TRBV9; J: TRBJ2-5; size: NA; DNA: TGTGCCAGCAGCCCAACAGGGTTCCAAGAGACCCAGTACTTC; CDR3: CASSPTGFQETQYF
D: NA; V: TRBV19; J: TRBJ2-1; size: NA; DNA: TGTGCCAGTAGTATAGATCAGGACATCGACAATGAGCAGTTCTTC; CDR3: CASSIDQDIDNEQFF
D: NA; V: TRBV6-1; J: TRBJ1-6; size: NA; DNA: TGTGCCAGCAGTGAACCAGGGACCCTCCACTTT; CDR3: CASSEPGTLHF
D: NA; V: TRBV6-6; J: TRBJ2-5; size: NA; DNA: TGTGCCAGCAGTTACGACGGGCCGGAGACCCAGTACTTC; CDR3: CASSYDGPETQYF
D: NA; V: TRBV7-6; J: TRBJ2-5; size: NA; DNA: TGTGCCAGCAGCTTCCAAGAGACCCAGTACTTC; CDR3: CASSFQETQYF
D: TRBD2; V: TRBV7-2; J: TRBJ2-1; size: once; DNA: TGTGCCAGCAGCTTTATGAGCGGGAGTGGTGATGAGCAGTTCTTC; CDR3: CASSFMSGSGDEQFF
D: NA; V: TRBV5-1; J: TRBJ1-3; size: NA; DNA: TGCGCCAGCAGCCTGGGCGTCGCTTCCTCTGGAAACACCATATATTTT; CDR3: CASSLGVASSGNTIYF
D: NA; V: TRBV7-2; J: TRBJ2-7; size: NA; DNA: TGTGCCAGCAGCTTAGCCAGCAGAACCTACGAGCAGTACTTC; CDR3: CASSLASRTYEQYF
D: TRBD2; V: TRBV7-2; J: TRBJ2-5; size: NA; DNA: TGTGCCAGCAGCCCCGGGACTAGCGGGCCCCAAGAGACCCAGTACTTC; CDR3: CASSPGTSGPQETQYF
D: NA; V: TRBV6-5; J: TRBJ1-4; size: NA; DNA: TGTGCCCAACGGGTTGCAACTAATGAAAAACTGTTTTTT; CDR3: CAQRVATNEKLFF
D: NA; V: TRBV5-1; J: TRBJ1-1; size: NA; DNA: TGCGCCAGCAGCTTGCAGGGAAAAACTGAAGCTTTCTTT; CDR3: CASSLQGKTEAFF
D: NA; V: TRBV7-8; J: TRBJ2-7; size: NA; DNA: TGTGCCAGCAGCTTAGCGGGGACCTACGAGCAGTACTTC; CDR3: CASSLAGTYEQYF
D: NA; V: TRBV2; J: TRBJ1-2; size: NA; DNA: TGTGCCAGCAGTGCCAGGAACTATGGCTACACCTTC; CDR3: CASSARNYGYTF
D: NA; V: TRBV27; J: TRBJ2-2; size: NA; DNA: TGTGCCAGCAGTTTAAGTGGGTCCGGGGAGCTGTTTTTT; CDR3: CASSLSGSGELFF
D: NA; V: TRBV5-4; J: TRBJ1-4; size: NA; DNA: TGTGCCAGCAGACGGGACGGGGGAAATGAAAAACTGTTTTTT; CDR3: CASRRDGGNEKLFF
D: NA; V: TRBV7-9; J: TRBJ1-1; size: medium-sized; DNA: TGTGCCAGCAGCAAACGGGACGGCCTCATGAACACTGAAGCTTTCTTT; CDR3: CASSKRDGLMNTEAFF
D: TRBD2; V: TRBV27; J: TRBJ2-1; size: NA; DNA: TGTGCCAGCAGTTCTAGCGGGAGGGCCCAAAAATACAATGAGCAGTTCTTC; CDR3: CASSSSGRAQKYNEQFF
D: NA; V: TRBV7-9; J: TRBJ2-3; size: NA; DNA: TGTGCCAGCACCCTAGGGGCGTCTAGCACAGATACGCAGTATTTT; CDR3: CASTLGASSTDTQYF
D: TRBD1; V: TRBV7-3; J: TRBJ1-1; size: NA; DNA: TGTGCCAGCAGCTTGACAGGGGATAGTACTGAAGCTTTCTTT; CDR3: CASSLTGDSTEAFF
D: NA; V: TRBV10-3; J: TRBJ2-7; size: NA; DNA: TGTGCCATCAGTCCCTCAGCGGGCCTGGGTAACTACGAGCAGTACTTC; CDR3: CAISPSAGLGNYEQYF